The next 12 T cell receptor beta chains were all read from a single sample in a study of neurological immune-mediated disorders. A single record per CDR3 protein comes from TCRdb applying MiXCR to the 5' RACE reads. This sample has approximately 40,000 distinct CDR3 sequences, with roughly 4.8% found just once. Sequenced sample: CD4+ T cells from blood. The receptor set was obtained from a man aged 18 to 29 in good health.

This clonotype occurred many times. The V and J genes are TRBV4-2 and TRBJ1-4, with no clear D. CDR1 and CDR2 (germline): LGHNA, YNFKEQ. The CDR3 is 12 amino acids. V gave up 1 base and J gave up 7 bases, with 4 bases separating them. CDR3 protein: CASSQVGEKLFF. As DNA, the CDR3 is TGTGCCAGCAGCCAAGTTGGTGAAAAACTGTTTTTT.

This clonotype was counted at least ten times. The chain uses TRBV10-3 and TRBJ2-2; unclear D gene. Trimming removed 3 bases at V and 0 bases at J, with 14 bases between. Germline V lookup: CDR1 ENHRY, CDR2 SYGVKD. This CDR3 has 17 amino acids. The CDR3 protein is CAISDPSIGANTGELFF. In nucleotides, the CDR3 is TGTGCCATCAGTGATCCCTCGATTGGAGCGAACACCGGGGAGCTGTTTTTT.

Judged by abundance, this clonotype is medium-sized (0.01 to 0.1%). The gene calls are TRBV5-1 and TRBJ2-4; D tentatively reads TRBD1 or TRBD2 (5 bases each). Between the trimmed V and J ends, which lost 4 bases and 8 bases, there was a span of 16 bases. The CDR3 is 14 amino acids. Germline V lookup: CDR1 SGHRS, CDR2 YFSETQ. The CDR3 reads CASSVGTVGDIQYF. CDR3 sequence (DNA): TGCGCCAGCAGCGTTGGGACGGTCGGGGACATTCAGTACTTC.

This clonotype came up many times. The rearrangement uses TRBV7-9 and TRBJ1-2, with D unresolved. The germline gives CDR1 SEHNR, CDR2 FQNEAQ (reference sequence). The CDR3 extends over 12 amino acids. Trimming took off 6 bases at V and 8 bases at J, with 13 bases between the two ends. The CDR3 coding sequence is TGTGCCAGCAGTTCCACAGTGTGGGGCTACACCTTC. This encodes CASSSTVWGYTF.

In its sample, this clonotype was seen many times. CDR3 in amino acids: CSAPMAGITDTQYF. For the CDR3, the DNA is TGCAGTGCCCCCATGGCGGGGATCACAGATACGCAGTATTTT. The chain joins TRBV20-1 to TRBJ2-3; tentative D call: TRBD2 (6 bases). Per the germline V gene, CDR1 is DFQATT and CDR2 is SNEGSKA (reference sequence). The CDR3 spans 14 residues. Trimming removed 6 bases at V and 2 bases at J, with 15 bases between.

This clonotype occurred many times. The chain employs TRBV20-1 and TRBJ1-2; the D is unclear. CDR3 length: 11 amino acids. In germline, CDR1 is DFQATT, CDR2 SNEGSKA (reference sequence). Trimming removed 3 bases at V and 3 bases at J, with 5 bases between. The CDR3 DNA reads TGCAGTGCTAGCAGAGACTATGGCTACACCTTC. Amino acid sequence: CSASRDYGYTF.

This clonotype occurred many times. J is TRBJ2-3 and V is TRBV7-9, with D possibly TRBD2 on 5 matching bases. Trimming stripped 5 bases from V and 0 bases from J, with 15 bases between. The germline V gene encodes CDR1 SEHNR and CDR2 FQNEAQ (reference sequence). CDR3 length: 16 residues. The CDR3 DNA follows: TGTGCCAGCAGCCTCGCGGGCTCGTATAGCACAGATACGCAGTATTTT. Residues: CASSLAGSYSTDTQYF.

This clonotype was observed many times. The CDR3 region has the DNA TGCAGTGCTAGACCTTTTCGGGAGCGGGGGTATGTCGAGCAGTACTTC. Amino acid sequence: CSARPFRERGYVEQYF. The chain uses TRBV20-1 and TRBJ2-7; TRBD2 aligns across 8 bases. The germline V gene has CDR1 DFQATT and CDR2 SNEGSKA (reference sequence). CDR3 length equals 16 residues. V gave up 2 bases and J gave up 6 bases; unmatched junction bases: 15.

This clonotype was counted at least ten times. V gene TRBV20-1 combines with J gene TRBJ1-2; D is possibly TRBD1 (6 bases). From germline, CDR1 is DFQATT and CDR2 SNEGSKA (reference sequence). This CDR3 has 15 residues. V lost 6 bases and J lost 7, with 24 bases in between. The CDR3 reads CSARRGGGGGGGYTF. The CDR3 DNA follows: TGCAGTGCGAGACGTGGTGGAGGGGGTGGGGGTGGCTACACCTTC.

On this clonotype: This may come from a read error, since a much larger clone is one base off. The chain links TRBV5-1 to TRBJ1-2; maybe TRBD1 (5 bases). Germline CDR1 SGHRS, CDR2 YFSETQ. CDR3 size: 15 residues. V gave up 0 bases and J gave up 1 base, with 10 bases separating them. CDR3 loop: CASSLAQTDNYGYTF. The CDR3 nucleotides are TGCGCCAGCAGCTTGGCTCAGACAGATAACTATGGCTACACCTTC.

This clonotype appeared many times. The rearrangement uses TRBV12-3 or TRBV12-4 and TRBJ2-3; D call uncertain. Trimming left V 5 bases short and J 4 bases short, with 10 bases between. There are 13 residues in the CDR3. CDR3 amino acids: CASSRPNADTQYF. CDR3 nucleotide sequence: TGTGCCAGCAGTCGCCCAAACGCAGATACGCAGTATTTT.

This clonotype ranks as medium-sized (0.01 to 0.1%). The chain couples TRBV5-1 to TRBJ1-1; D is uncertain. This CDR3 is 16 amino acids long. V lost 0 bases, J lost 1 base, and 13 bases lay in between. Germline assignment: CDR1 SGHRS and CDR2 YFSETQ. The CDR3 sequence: CASSLATDSRNTEAFF. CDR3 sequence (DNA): TGCGCCAGCAGCTTGGCCACGGACTCCAGGAACACTGAAGCTTTCTTT.